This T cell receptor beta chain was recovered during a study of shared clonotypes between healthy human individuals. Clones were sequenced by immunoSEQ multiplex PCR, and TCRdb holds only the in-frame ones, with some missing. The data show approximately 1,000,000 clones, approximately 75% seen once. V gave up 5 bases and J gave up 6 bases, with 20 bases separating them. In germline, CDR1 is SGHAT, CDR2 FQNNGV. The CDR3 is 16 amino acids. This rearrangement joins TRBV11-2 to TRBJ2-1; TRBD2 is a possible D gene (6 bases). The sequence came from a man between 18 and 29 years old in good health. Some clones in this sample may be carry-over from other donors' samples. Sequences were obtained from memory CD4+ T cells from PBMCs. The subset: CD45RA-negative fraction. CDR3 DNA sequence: TGTGCCAGCAGCCCGCCGAACCGGGACTTCTCCAATGAGCAGTTCTTC. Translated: CASSPPNRDFSNEQFF.